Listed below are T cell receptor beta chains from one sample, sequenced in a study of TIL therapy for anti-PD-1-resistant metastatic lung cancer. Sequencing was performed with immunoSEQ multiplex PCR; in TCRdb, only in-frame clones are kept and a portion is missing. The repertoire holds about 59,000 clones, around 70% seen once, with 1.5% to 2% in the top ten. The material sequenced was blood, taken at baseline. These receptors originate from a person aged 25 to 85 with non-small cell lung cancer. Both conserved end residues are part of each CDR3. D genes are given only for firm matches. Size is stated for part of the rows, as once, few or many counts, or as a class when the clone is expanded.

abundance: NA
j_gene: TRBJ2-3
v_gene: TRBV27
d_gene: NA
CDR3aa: CASSSVSIGSGTDTQYF
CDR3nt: TGTGCCAGCAGTAGTGTTTCTATAGGGTCTGGCACAGATACGCAGTATTTT

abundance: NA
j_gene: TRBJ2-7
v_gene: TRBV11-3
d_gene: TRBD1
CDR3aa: CASSQRQGKKNEQYF
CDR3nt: TGTGCCAGCAGCCAAAGACAGGGGAAGAAGAACGAGCAGTACTTC

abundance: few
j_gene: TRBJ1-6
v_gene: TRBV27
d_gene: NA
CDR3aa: CASSPILESPLHF
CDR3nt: TGTGCCAGCAGTCCTATTTTGGAATCACCCCTCCACTTT

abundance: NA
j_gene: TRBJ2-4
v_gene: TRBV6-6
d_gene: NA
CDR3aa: CATPRNQNIQYF
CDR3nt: TGTGCCACCCCACGGAATCAAAACATTCAGTACTTC

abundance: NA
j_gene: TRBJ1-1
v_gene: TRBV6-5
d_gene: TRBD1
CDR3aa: CASSDRGANTEAFF
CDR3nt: TGTGCCAGCAGCGACAGGGGGGCGAACACTGAAGCTTTCTTT

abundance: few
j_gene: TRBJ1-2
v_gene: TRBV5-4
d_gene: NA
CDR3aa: CASSLYGVTGYTF
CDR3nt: TGTGCCAGCAGCTTGTACGGGGTAACGGGCTACACCTTC

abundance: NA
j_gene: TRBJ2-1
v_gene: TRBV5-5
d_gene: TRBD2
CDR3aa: CASSLALAGANERQFF
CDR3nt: TGTGCCAGCAGCTTGGCCCTAGCGGGGGCCAATGAGCGGCAGTTCTTC

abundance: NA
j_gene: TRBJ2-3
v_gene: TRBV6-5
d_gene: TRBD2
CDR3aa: CASSYRGLAGETQYF
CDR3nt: TGTGCCAGCAGTTACCGAGGACTAGCGGGCGAGACGCAGTATTTT

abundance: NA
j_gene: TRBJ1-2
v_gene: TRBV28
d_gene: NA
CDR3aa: CASSLPTGNYGYTF
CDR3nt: TGTGCCAGCAGTTTACCGACAGGTAACTATGGCTACACCTTC

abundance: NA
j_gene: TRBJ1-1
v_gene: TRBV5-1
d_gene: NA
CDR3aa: CASSLNRNTEAFF
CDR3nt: TGCGCCAGCAGCTTGAACAGGAACACTGAAGCTTTCTTT

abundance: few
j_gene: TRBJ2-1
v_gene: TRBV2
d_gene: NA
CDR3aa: CASSEEVYYNEQFF
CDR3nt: TGTGCCAGCAGTGAAGAGGTTTACTACAATGAGCAGTTCTTC

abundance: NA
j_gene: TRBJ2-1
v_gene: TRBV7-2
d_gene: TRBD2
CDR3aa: CASSPLAGGASEQFF
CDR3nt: TGTGCCAGCAGCCCTCTAGCGGGGGGAGCTTCTGAGCAGTTCTTC

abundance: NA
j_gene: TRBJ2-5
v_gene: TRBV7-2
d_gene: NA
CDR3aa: CASSSQQQETQYF
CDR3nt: TGTGCCAGCAGCTCCCAGCAGCAAGAGACCCAGTACTTC

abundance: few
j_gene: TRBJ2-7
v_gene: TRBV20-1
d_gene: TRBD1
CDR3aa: CSAPGGDEQYF
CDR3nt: TGCAGTGCTCCAGGGGGCGACGAGCAGTACTTC

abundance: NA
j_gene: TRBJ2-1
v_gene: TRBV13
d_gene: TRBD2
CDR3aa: CASSSTVAGGWNEQFF
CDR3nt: TGTGCCAGCAGTTCTACGGTAGCGGGGGGCTGGAATGAGCAGTTCTTC

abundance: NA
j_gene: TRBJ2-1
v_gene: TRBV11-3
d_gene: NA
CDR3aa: CASSLDVSSREQFF
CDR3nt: TGTGCCAGCAGCTTAGATGTGTCTAGCAGGGAGCAGTTCTTC

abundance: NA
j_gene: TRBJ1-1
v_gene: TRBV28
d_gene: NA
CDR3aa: CASSYPGAASNTEAFF
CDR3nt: TGTGCCAGCAGCTACCCGGGGGCAGCTAGTAACACTGAAGCTTTCTTT

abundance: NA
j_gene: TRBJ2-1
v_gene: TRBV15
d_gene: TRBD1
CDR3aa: CATSESTGIDEQFF
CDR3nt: TGTGCCACCAGCGAATCGACAGGGATCGATGAGCAGTTCTTC

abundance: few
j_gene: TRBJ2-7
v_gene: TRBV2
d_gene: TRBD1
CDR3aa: CASRRQGSYEQYF
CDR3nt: TGTGCCAGCAGAAGACAGGGTTCTTACGAGCAGTACTTC

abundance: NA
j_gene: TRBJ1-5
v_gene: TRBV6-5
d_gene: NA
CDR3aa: CASGSSNQPQHF
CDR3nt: TGTGCCAGCGGCAGCAGCAATCAGCCCCAGCATTTT

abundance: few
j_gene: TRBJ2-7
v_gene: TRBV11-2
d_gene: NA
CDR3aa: CASTPRGSASIEQYF
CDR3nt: TGTGCCAGCACCCCCCGGGGTAGCGCTAGTATCGAGCAGTACTTC

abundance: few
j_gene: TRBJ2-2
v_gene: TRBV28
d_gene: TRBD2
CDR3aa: CASRKLAGPGELFF
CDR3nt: TGTGCCAGCAGGAAACTAGCGGGTCCCGGGGAGCTGTTTTTT

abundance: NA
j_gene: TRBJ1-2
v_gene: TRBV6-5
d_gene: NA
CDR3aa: CASSYSMGGLNYGYTF
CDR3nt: TGTGCCAGCAGTTACTCGATGGGGGGGTTGAACTATGGCTACACCTTC

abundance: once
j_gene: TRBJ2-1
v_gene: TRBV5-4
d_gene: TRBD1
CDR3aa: CASSYGQGSINEQFF
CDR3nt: TGTGCCAGCAGCTACGGACAGGGTAGTATCAATGAGCAGTTCTTC

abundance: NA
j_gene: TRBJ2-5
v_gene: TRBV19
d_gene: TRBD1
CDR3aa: CASHHRGRGETQYF
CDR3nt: TGTGCCAGCCACCACAGGGGGCGAGGGGAGACCCAGTACTTC

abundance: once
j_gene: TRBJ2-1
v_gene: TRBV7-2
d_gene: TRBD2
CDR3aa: CASSLNPTSGYNEQFF
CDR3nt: TGTGCCAGCAGCTTAAATCCGACTAGCGGCTACAATGAGCAGTTCTTC

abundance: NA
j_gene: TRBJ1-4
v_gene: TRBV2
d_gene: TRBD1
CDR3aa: CASSGTGAEKLFF
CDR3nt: TGTGCCAGCAGCGGGACAGGGGCTGAAAAACTGTTTTTT

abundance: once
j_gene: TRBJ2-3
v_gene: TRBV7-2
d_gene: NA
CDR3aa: CASSFNSDTQYF
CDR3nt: TGTGCCAGCAGCTTTAATTCAGATACGCAGTATTTT

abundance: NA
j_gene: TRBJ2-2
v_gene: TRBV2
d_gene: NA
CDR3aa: CASSEVQGGSGNTGELFF
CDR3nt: TGTGCCAGCAGTGAAGTTCAAGGGGGGTCGGGAAACACCGGGGAGCTGTTTTTT

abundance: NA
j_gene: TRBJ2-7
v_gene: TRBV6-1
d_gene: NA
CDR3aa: CASSEMMTDLYEQYF
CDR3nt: TGTGCCAGCAGTGAAATGATGACAGATCTATACGAGCAGTACTTC

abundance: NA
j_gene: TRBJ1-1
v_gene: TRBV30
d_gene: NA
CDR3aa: CAWSPLGGDTEAFF
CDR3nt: TGTGCCTGGAGTCCACTTGGGGGGGACACTGAAGCTTTCTTT

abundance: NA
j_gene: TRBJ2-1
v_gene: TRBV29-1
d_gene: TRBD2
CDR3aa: CSVAGTSGGNEQFF
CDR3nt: TGCAGCGTCGCCGGGACTAGCGGGGGAAATGAGCAGTTCTTC

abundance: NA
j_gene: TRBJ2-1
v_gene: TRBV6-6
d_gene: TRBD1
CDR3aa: CASSSTGGDEQFF
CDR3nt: TGTGCCAGCAGTTCGACAGGGGGCGATGAGCAGTTCTTC

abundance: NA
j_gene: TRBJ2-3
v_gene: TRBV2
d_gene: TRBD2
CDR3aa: CASSGRSGDTQYF
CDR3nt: TGTGCCAGCAGCGGGAGGAGCGGAGATACGCAGTATTTT

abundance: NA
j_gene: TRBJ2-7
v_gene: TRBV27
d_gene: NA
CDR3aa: CASSPVRVIGPSYEQYF
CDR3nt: TGTGCCAGCAGTCCCGTTAGGGTTATAGGACCGTCCTACGAGCAGTACTTC

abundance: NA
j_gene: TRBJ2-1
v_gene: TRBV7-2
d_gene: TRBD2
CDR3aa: CASSLESGRLRVGQFF
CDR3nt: TGTGCCAGCAGCTTAGAGAGCGGGAGACTAAGGGTGGGGCAGTTCTTC

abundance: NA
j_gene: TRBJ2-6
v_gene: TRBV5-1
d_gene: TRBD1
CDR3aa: CASSPQGALGANVLTF
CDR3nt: TGCGCCAGCAGCCCTCAGGGGGCGCTTGGGGCCAACGTCCTGACTTTC

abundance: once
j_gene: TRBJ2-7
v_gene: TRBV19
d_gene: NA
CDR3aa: CASSPPGIRYEQYF
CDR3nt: TGTGCCAGTAGCCCACCGGGGATACGCTACGAGCAGTACTTC

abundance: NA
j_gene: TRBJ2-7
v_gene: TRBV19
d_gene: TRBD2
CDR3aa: CASSIAGGRASEQYF
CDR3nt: TGTGCCAGTAGTATAGCGGGCGGGAGGGCCTCCGAGCAGTACTTC

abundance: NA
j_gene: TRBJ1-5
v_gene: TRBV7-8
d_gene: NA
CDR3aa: CASSLFAKNNQPQHF
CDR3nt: TGTGCCAGCAGCTTATTTGCGAAGAACAATCAGCCCCAGCATTTT

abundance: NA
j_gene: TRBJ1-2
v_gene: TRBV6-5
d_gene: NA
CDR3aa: CASSYRSNYGYTF
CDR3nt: TGTGCCAGCAGTTACCGCTCTAACTATGGCTACACCTTC

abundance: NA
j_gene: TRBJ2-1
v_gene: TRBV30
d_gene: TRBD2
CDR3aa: CAWSAPSGVYNEQFF
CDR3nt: TGTGCCTGGAGTGCCCCGAGCGGGGTATACAATGAGCAGTTCTTC

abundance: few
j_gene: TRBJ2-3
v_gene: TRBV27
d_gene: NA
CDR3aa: CASLKVGGTDTQYF
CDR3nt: TGTGCCAGCCTGAAGGTGGGGGGCACAGATACGCAGTATTTT

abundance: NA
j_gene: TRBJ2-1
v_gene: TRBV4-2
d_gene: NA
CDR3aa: CASSQSMGGDEQFF
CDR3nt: TGTGCCAGCAGTCAAAGCATGGGAGGTGATGAGCAGTTCTTC

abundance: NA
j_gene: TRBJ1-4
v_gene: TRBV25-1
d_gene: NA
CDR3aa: CASSEHSGDEKLFF
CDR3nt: TGTGCCAGCAGTGAACATTCTGGGGATGAAAAACTGTTTTTT